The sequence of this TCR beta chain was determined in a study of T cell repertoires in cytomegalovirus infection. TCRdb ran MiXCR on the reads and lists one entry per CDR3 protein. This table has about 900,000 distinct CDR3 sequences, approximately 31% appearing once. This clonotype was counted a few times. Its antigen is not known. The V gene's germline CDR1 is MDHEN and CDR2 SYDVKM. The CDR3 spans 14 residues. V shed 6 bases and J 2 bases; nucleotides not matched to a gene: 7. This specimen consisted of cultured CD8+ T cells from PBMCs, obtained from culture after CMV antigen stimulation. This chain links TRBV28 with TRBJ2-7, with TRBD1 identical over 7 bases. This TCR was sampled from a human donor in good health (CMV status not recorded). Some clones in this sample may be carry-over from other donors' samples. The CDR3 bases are TGTGCCAGCAGGCCCGGGACAGATGCCTACGAGCAGTACGTC. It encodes CASRPGTDAYEQYV.